These 30 T cell receptor beta chains were sequenced from one sample in a study of glioma-infiltrating T cells. Using RNA template, CDR3s of TCR alpha and beta were amplified with iRepertoire arm-PCR. TCRdb ran MiXCR on the multiplex PCR reads and lists one entry per CDR3 protein. The repertoire includes around 100,000 distinct CDR3 sequences, about 30% of them detected once, and approximately 46% sits in the top ten. The sample comprised glioma tissue, nonneoplastic brain tissue, or PBMCs (not recorded which). The receptors were sampled from a human donor with low-grade glioma or glioblastoma, undergoing nonglioma brain surgery, or in good health (not recorded which).

Remarks on this clonotype: This may be a read error, as it is one base from a much larger clone. V usage is TRBV11-2 and J usage is TRBJ2-5; 8 bases are a match to TRBD1. V dropped 8 bases and J dropped 5; count of bases not matched to a gene: 7. Germline V gene lookup returns CDR1 SGHAT and CDR2 FQNNGV. The CDR3 is made up of 13 amino acids. CDR3 sequence (DNA): TGTGCCAGCTCTTTACAGGGGGTGGAGACCCAGTACTTC. The encoded protein is CASSLQGVETQYF.

The rearrangement uses TRBV4-1 and TRBJ2-3; tentatively, D is TRBD1 (5 bases). The germline V and J ends were trimmed by 1 base and 4 bases, with 21 bases remaining between them. The CDR3 extends over 18 amino acids. The germline CDR1 and CDR2 sequences are MGHRA and YSYEKL. CDR3 DNA sequence: TGCGCCAGCAGCCAAGGAGACCGGAGAACAGGTGGGGCAGATACGCAGTATTTT. Protein sequence: CASSQGDRRTGGADTQYF.

This clonotype is categorized as medium-sized. The chain employs TRBV6-1 and TRBJ2-5; D not resolved. The germline V gene encodes CDR1 MNHNS and CDR2 SASEGT. The V end lost 5 bases, the J end lost 5 bases, and 21 bases lay between the germline ends. The CDR3 spans 16 residues. The CDR3 loop is CASSSRTEAVVETQYF. In nucleotides, the CDR3 is TGTGCCAGCAGTTCGAGGACCGAGGCGGTAGTGGAGACCCAGTACTTC.

There are a few counts of this clonotype. This could be a read error, since a much larger clone is one nucleotide away. V gene TRBV14 combines with J gene TRBJ2-1, with D perhaps matching TRBD1 (5 bases). The CDR3 sequence is 15 residues long. Germline CDR1 SGHDN, CDR2 FVKESK. The CDR3 protein is CASSHPGIPYYEQFF. Here the CDR3 DNA reads TGTGCCAGCAGCCACCCAGGGATCCCCTACTATGAGCAGTTCTTC.

This clonotype was detected only a few times. This chain connects TRBV9 to TRBJ1-6; 7 bases are shared with TRBD1. CDR3 length: 14 amino acids. Germline V gene data show CDR1 as SGDLS and CDR2 as YYNGEE. V shed 4 bases and J 7 bases; nucleotides not matched to a gene: 5. CDR3 sequence reads: CASSIPGQNSPLHF. DNA of the CDR3: TGTGCCAGCAGCATTCCGGGACAGAATTCACCCCTCCACTTT.

In this sample, this clonotype turned up many times. The chain carries TRBV27 and TRBJ2-7, with D uncertain. The length of the CDR3 is 14 residues. CDR1 and CDR2 (germline): MNHEY, SMNVEV (reference sequence). Between the trimmed V and J ends, which lost 1 base and 6 bases, there was a span of 13 bases. The CDR3 reads CASSLYGRRGEQYF. CDR3 coding DNA: TGTGCCAGCAGTTTATATGGCCGCCGCGGCGAGCAGTACTTC.

Ten or more counts support this clonotype. This rearrangement joins TRBV28 to TRBJ2-7; maybe TRBD2 (5 bases). Germline V gene lookup returns CDR1 MDHEN and CDR2 SYDVKM. Trimming cost V 4 bases and J 4 bases, with 8 bases left between them. This CDR3 comprises 12 residues. In DNA form, the CDR3 reads TGTGCCAGCAGTTACGGGGAGTACGAGCAGTACTTC. Its protein product is CASSYGEYEQYF.

At least ten counts were recorded for this clonotype. V is TRBV27 and J is TRBJ2-1, with no clear D. The CDR3 runs 14 residues. From germline, CDR1 is MNHEY and CDR2 SMNVEV (reference sequence). V was clipped by 10 bases and J by 7 bases, with 20 bases between them. In DNA, the CDR3 is TGTGCCACCAGAGATACAATGAGGTGGAATGAGCAGTTCTTC. This codes for CATRDTMRWNEQFF.

This clonotype was seen more than once but under ten times. The chain recombines TRBV18 with TRBJ1-3; possible D gene TRBD1, 5 bases. This CDR3 contains 16 residues. Germline lookup yields CDR1 KGHSH and CDR2 LQKENI. Deletions cut 0 bases from V and 0 bases from J, with 9 bases between. As DNA, the CDR3 is TGTGCCAGCTCACCACCTGGGGCCTCCTCTGGAAACACCATATATTTT. Translation gives CASSPPGASSGNTIYF.

There are a few counts of this clonotype. The chain couples TRBV5-1 to TRBJ1-1; D not resolved. Germline V CDR1 and CDR2: SGHRS, YFSETQ. V shed 4 bases and J shed 1 base, with 11 bases lying between them. The CDR3 extends over 14 amino acids. CDR3 in DNA: TGCGCCAGCAGCGTCGAACCCGAGAACACTGAAGCTTTCTTT. This gives the protein CASSVEPENTEAFF. Drawing the rest from reference TRBV5-1 and TRBJ1-1, the complete variable domain is KAGVTQTPRYLIKTRGQQVTLSCSPISGHRSVSWYQQTPGQGLQFLFEYFSETQRNKGNFPGRFSGRQFSNSRSEMNVSTLELGDSALYLCASSVEPENTEAFFGQGTRLTVV.

This clonotype appeared a few times. J is TRBJ2-7 and V is TRBV5-1; D might be TRBD1 or TRBD2, each matching 5 bases. V shed 5 bases and J shed 1 base, with 13 bases lying between them. The CDR3 sequence is 14 residues long. Germline V gene data show CDR1 as SGHRS and CDR2 as YFSETQ. DNA of the CDR3: TGCGCCAGCAGGGGGACGGTGGGATCCTACGAGCAGTACTTC. Protein product: CASRGTVGSYEQYF.

The chain combines TRBV7-3 with TRBJ1-2; 8 positions agree with TRBD1. The CDR3 extends over 15 amino acids. Germline CDR1 reads SGHTA; CDR2 reads FQGTGA. Unmatched junction bases numbered 6, after V lost 2 bases and J lost 4 bases. CDR3 amino acids: CASSLGTGALYGYTF. The CDR3 nucleotides are TGTGCCAGCAGCTTAGGGACAGGTGCCCTCTATGGCTACACCTTC.

At least ten counts were recorded for this clonotype. V usage is TRBV6-1 and J usage is TRBJ2-7; D not resolved. This CDR3 comprises 13 residues. Trimming removed 3 bases at V and 2 bases at J, with 8 bases between. Germline CDR1 and CDR2: MNHNS and SASEGT. The CDR3 DNA sequence: TGTGCCAGCAGTGATTTGGTCCCCTACGAGCAGTACTTC. It specifies CASSDLVPYEQYF.

A remark on this clonotype: A read error is possible here, since a much larger clone lies one base away. The chain is built from TRBV27 and TRBJ2-7; perhaps TRBD2 as D (7 bases). CDR1 is MNHEY, CDR2 SMNVEV, per germline (reference sequence). This CDR3 comprises 15 residues. The CDR3 loop reads CASILSGGLGYEQYF. The CDR3, as DNA: TGTGCCAGCATTTTATCCGGGGGGCTCGGCTACGAGCAGTACTTC.

This clonotype was seen at least ten times. The chain is built from TRBV20-1 and TRBJ1-2; 7 nucleotides agree with TRBD1. The CDR3 contains 13 residues. The trim removed 6 bases at V and 8 bases at J, leaving 12 bases unmatched. Germline V gives CDR1 DFQATT, CDR2 SNEGSKA (reference sequence). The CDR3 DNA sequence: TGCAGTGCCCCGACAGGGCCTCAAGGAGGCTACACCTTC. Encoded protein: CSAPTGPQGGYTF.

This clonotype was counted at least ten times. This chain joins TRBV7-2 and TRBJ1-2, with D uncertain. CDR3 length: 12 residues. Trimming left V 2 bases short and J 4 bases short, with 5 bases between. CDR1 and CDR2 from the germline V gene are SGHTA and FQGNSA. CDR3 sequence reads: CASSLPFYGYTF. The CDR3 region has the DNA TGTGCCAGCAGCTTACCCTTCTATGGCTACACCTTC. Using reference TRBV7-2 and TRBJ1-2 for the parts outside the CDR3, the full variable domain is GAGVSQSPSNKVTEKGKDVELRCDPISGHTALYWYRQSLGQGLEFLIYFQGNSAPDKSGLPSDRFSAERTGGSVSTLTIQRTQQEDSAVYLCASSLPFYGYTFGSGTRLTVV.

There are many counts of this clonotype. The chain employs TRBV28 and TRBJ2-7; no clear D. This CDR3 has 11 residues. The germline gives CDR1 MDHEN, CDR2 SYDVKM. V was shortened by 5 bases and J by 8 bases, with 10 bases between the two germline ends. The chain's CDR3 is CASSRPPQQYF. CDR3 in DNA: TGTGCCAGCAGTCGCCCTCCTCAGCAGTACTTC.

The genes are TRBV30 and TRBJ2-1, with TRBD2 matching over 8 bases. Germline CDR1 is GTSNPN and CDR2 is SVGIG (reference sequence). J lost 3 bases, V lost 0 bases, and 4 bases had no gene match. The CDR3 has 15 residues. This chain's CDR3 is CAWSVGRGGYNEQFF. CDR3 nucleotide sequence: TGTGCCTGGAGTGTTGGTCGGGGGGGCTACAATGAGCAGTTCTTC.

This clonotype has only a few counts. A read error is possible here, since a much larger clone lies one base away. This chain connects TRBV7-9 to TRBJ2-3, with D hard to call. Trimming shortened V by 8 bases and J by 1 base, and 4 bases separated the two germline ends. In germline, CDR1 is SEHNR, CDR2 FQNEAQ (reference sequence). The CDR3 has 11 amino acids. The CDR3 sequence is CASGRTDTQYF. In DNA form, the CDR3 reads TGTGCCAGCGGCCGCACAGATACGCAGTATTTT.

This clonotype was detected many times. The chain is built from TRBV7-2 and TRBJ2-5; D is perhaps TRBD1 (6 bases). Germline assignment: CDR1 SGHTA and CDR2 FQGNSA. This CDR3 contains 15 residues. Trimming stripped 5 bases from V and 5 bases from J, with 18 bases between. The CDR3 nucleotides are TGTGCCAGCAGCACAACACAGGGCGCTCAGGAGACCCAGTACTTC. It encodes CASSTTQGAQETQYF.

This clonotype was found a few times. The chain couples TRBV4-3 to TRBJ2-1, with 10 bases identical to TRBD2. Germline CDR1 is LGHNA and CDR2 is YSLEER. The CDR3 has 15 residues. V lost 6 bases and J lost 5; bases outside the gene matches: 7. The CDR3 nucleotides are TGCGCCAGCAGGCGGCTAGCGGGGGCCAACAATGAGCAGTTCTTC. Translation: CASRRLAGANNEQFF.

Regarding this clonotype: A read error may be the cause here, since a much bigger clone is one base away. The rearrangement joins TRBV2 to TRBJ2-5; D uncertain. V was cut by 5 bases and J by 4 bases, with 11 bases left in between. Germline V gene sequence: CDR1 SNHLY, CDR2 FYNNEI. This CDR3 spans 13 amino acids. The CDR3 reads CASSLNTVETQYF. DNA of the CDR3: TGTGCCAGCAGTTTGAATACAGTAGAGACCCAGTACTTC.

V and J are TRBV24-1 and TRBJ2-2; D is perhaps TRBD1 or TRBD2 (6 bases each). V lost 4 bases, J lost 6 bases, and 11 bases lay in between. This CDR3 is 14 amino acids long. CDR1 is KGHDR and CDR2 is SFDVKD in the germline V gene. The DNA of the CDR3 is TGTGCCACCAGTGACAGGGGAGGTTCCGGGGAGCTGTTTTTT. Translated: CATSDRGGSGELFF.

A single count supports this clonotype. The gene calls are TRBV18 and TRBJ1-4; D is possibly TRBD1 (5 bases). Trimming shortened V by 8 bases and J by 0 bases, and 13 bases separated the two germline ends. The CDR3 extends over 15 amino acids. Germline lookup yields CDR1 KGHSH and CDR2 LQKENI. CDR3 protein: CASPNGGATNEKLFF. The CDR3 DNA sequence: TGTGCCAGCCCAAACGGGGGAGCAACTAATGAAAAACTGTTTTTT. Together with reference TRBV18 and TRBJ1-4, the CDR3 gives the full variable domain: NAGVMQNPRHLVRRRGQEARLRCSPMKGHSHVYWYRQLPEEGLKFMVYLQKENIIDESGMPKERFSAEFPKEGPSILRIQQVVRGDSAAYFCASPNGGATNEKLFFGSGTQLSVL.

This clonotype was counted only a few times. This sequence joins TRBV11-2 and TRBJ1-5; D not resolved. The germline CDR1 and CDR2 sequences are SGHAT and FQNNGV. This CDR3 comprises 14 residues. The V end lost 3 bases, the J end lost 3 bases, and 9 bases lay between the germline ends. The CDR3 DNA is TGTGCCAGCAGCTTCAAGGGCCACAATCAGCCCCAGCATTTT. Protein sequence: CASSFKGHNQPQHF. The whole variable domain, remainder taken from reference TRBV11-2 and TRBJ1-5, is EAGVAQSPRYKIIEKRQSVAFWCNPISGHATLYWYQQILGQGPKLLIQFQNNGVVDDSQLPKDRFSAERLKGVDSTLKIQPAKLEDSAVYLCASSFKGHNQPQHFGDGTRLSIL.

This clonotype was detected once. This chain joins TRBV7-9 and TRBJ1-1; D possibly corresponds to TRBD1 (5 bases). The V end lost 5 bases, the J end lost 1 base, and 11 bases lay between the germline ends. Germline values: CDR1 SEHNR, CDR2 FQNEAQ (reference sequence). This CDR3 has 14 amino acids. CDR3 DNA sequence: TGTGCCAGCAGCCCGGGACGATGGAACACTGAAGCTTTCTTT. This codes for CASSPGRWNTEAFF.

At least ten counts were recorded for this clonotype. V usage is TRBV27 and J usage is TRBJ1-5; weak D call: TRBD1 (6 bases). Trimming removed 5 bases at V and 1 base at J, with 15 bases between. The germline CDR1 and CDR2 sequences are MNHEY and SMNVEV (reference sequence). The CDR3 length is 16 residues. CDR3 in amino acids: CASSDAGVGSNQPQHF. CDR3 coding DNA: TGTGCCAGCAGTGACGCAGGGGTGGGAAGCAATCAGCCCCAGCATTTT.

The chain couples TRBV18 to TRBJ1-1; D gene uncertain. The CDR3 is 14 amino acids. From germline, CDR1 is KGHSH and CDR2 LQKENI. The V gene lost 6 bases and the J gene lost 0 bases, with 11 bases spanning the gap. CDR3 protein: CASSELELNTEAFF. The CDR3 bases are TGTGCCAGCTCTGAATTGGAACTGAACACTGAAGCTTTCTTT.

For this clonotype: This clone may be a read error of a much larger clone one base away. The chain carries TRBV2 and TRBJ2-5; D gene ambiguous. Germline loops: CDR1 SNHLY, CDR2 FYNNEI. This CDR3 comprises 14 residues. The CDR3 region has the DNA TGTGCCAGCAGTGAAGTTTACGGCCAAGATACCCAGTACTTC. The encoded protein is CASSEVYGQDTQYF.

This clonotype was found many times. The rearrangement joins TRBV6-1 to TRBJ2-1; D is undetermined. There are 11 residues in the CDR3. V gave up 5 bases and J gave up 8 bases, with 7 bases separating them. The germline CDR1 and CDR2 sequences are MNHNS and SASEGT. The CDR3 region has the DNA TGTGCCAGCAGTCATCTAGATGAGCAGTTCTTC. This gives the protein CASSHLDEQFF.